A selection of T cell receptor beta chains follows, all from one sample in a study of T-cell reconstitution after alpha-beta-depleted transplantation in children. TCRdb redid the calling of the PCR reads with MiXCR, one entry per CDR3 protein. The repertoire holds about 16,000 distinct CDR3 sequences, roughly 7.6% seen once, with just over 35% in the top ten. Sequenced material: PBMCs, mostly from graft donor cells, taken 60 days after TCRalphabeta/CD19-depleted stem cell transplant. The origin of the receptors is a boy under two years old who had a stem cell transplant for Wiskott-Aldrich syndrome, so the T cells may come from the graft donor. Each CDR3 is given with its conserved first and last residue. D genes are given only for firm matches. Size is stated for part of the rows, as once, few or many counts, or as a class when the clone is expanded.

>TRBJ2-2|.|TRBV7-9|many
TGTGCCAGCAGCTTATGGGCCGGGGAGCTGTTTTTT
CASSLWAGELFF
>TRBJ2-1|.|TRBV5-1|many
TGCGCCAGCAGCGCCGTCCTTAGCTCCTACAATGAGCAGTTCTTC
CASSAVLSSYNEQFF
>TRBJ2-2|.|TRBV5-1|.
TGCGCCAGCAGCTTGGCCTGGCGACACACCGGGGAGCTGTTTTTT
CASSLAWRHTGELFF
>TRBJ1-6|.|TRBV20-1|many
TGCAGTGCACGGGACCCGAGCTCCTATAATTCACCCCTCCACTTT
CSARDPSSYNSPLHF
>TRBJ2-3|.|TRBV7-2|few
TGTGCCAGCGGCCGATGGCCACTCACAGATACGCAGTATTTT
CASGRWPLTDTQYF
>TRBJ2-2|.|TRBV6-1|.
TGTGCCAGCAGGGCCGTTCGCACCGGGGAGCTGTTTTTT
CASRAVRTGELFF
>TRBJ2-7|TRBD2|TRBV11-2|few
TGTGCCAGCAGCCCGGGACTAGCGGGAGCCTACGAGCAGTACTTC
CASSPGLAGAYEQYF
>TRBJ2-5|TRBD2|TRBV7-3|few
TGTGCCAGCAGCTTAGTCGGGACTAGCGGGCAAGAGACCCAGTACTTC
CASSLVGTSGQETQYF
>TRBJ2-7|.|TRBV3-1|.
TGTGCCAGCAGCCAATGGGATAGCGCCTCCTACGAGCAGTACTTC
CASSQWDSASYEQYF
>TRBJ1-5|.|TRBV5-8|many
TGTGCCAGCAGGGTACTTAGCAATCAGCCCCAGCATTTT
CASRVLSNQPQHF
>TRBJ2-6|.|TRBV12-3/TRBV12-4|many
TGTGCCAGCAGACCCTTTTGGGGTACAGGGGCCAACGTCCTGACTTTC
CASRPFWGTGANVLTF
>TRBJ2-1|.|TRBV5-6|many
TGTGCCAGCAGCAGTGCTACCAGCTCCTACAATGAGCAGTTCTTC
CASSSATSSYNEQFF
>TRBJ2-3|.|TRBV13|many
TGTGCCAGCAGCGCGAGCAGGGGGGAGAGGGATACGCAGTATTTT
CASSASRGERDTQYF
>TRBJ2-5|TRBD2|TRBV20-1|many
TGCAGTGCTCCCCGGGCCGGGGGGTTCCAAGAGACCCAGTACTTC
CSAPRAGGFQETQYF